The 28 T cell receptor beta chains given below trace back to one sample, sequenced in a study of T cell responses to AZD1222 COVID-19 vaccine. The method was immunoSEQ multiplex PCR; TCRdb's version includes in-frame clones alone and lacks a portion of them. The repertoire holds about 210,000 clones, with around 94% as singletons. The input for sequencing was peripheral blood, taken 28 days after the second dose of the MenACWY control vaccine. Every receptor here comes from an adult who received the MenACWY meningococcal vaccine as a control.

The chain combines TRBV4-1 with TRBJ1-4; D is uncertain. Trimming pared 0 bases from V and 0 bases from J, leaving 8 bases between. Per germline, CDR1 MGHRA and CDR2 YSYEKL. This CDR3 is built from 16 residues. CDR3 nucleotide sequence: TGCGCCAGCAGCCAAGATCCAGGAGCAACTAATGAAAAACTGTTTTTT. Translated: CASSQDPGATNEKLFF.

The genes are TRBV10-1 and TRBJ1-2; a weak D match, TRBD1 (5 bases). The CDR3 loop spans 16 amino acids. V was pared by 0 bases and J by 3 bases, with 14 bases between. The germline V gene encodes CDR1 WNHNN and CDR2 SYGVQD (reference sequence). CDR3 residues: CASSESMWGFYYGYTF. The CDR3, as DNA: TGCGCCAGCAGTGAGTCAATGTGGGGCTTTTACTATGGCTACACCTTC.

V usage is TRBV28 and J usage is TRBJ1-5, with D perhaps matching TRBD1 (5 bases). Germline CDR1 is MDHEN and CDR2 is SYDVKM. V lost 3 bases and J 7 bases, leaving 16 bases between the germline ends. The CDR3 has 15 residues. DNA of the CDR3: TGTGCCAGCAGTTTGAGGGGTGGATTTGGACAGCCCCAGCATTTT. This translates into CASSLRGGFGQPQHF.

The J gene is TRBJ2-7, the V gene TRBV28; D is perhaps TRBD2 (7 bases). CDR3 length: 14 residues. The germline V gene encodes CDR1 MDHEN and CDR2 SYDVKM. V lost 4 bases and J lost 9, with 19 bases in between. The CDR3 sequence: CASSSPGPRGGQYF. The CDR3 DNA sequence: TGTGCCAGCAGTTCCCCGGGGCCGAGGGGGGGGCAGTACTTC.

The chain has TRBV28 and TRBJ2-1; 12 bases align to TRBD2. Per germline, CDR1 MDHEN and CDR2 SYDVKM. CDR3 length equals 15 residues. V lost 7 bases, J lost 4 bases, and 5 bases stayed unmatched. CDR3 bases: TGTGCCAGCATCCCTAGCGGGAGGGTGTACAATGAGCAGTTCTTC. This codes for CASIPSGRVYNEQFF.

The chain uses TRBV7-9 and TRBJ1-1; D not certain. From germline, CDR1 is SEHNR and CDR2 FQNEAQ (reference sequence). V gave up 2 bases and J gave up 4 bases, with 14 bases separating them. CDR3 size: 15 residues. CDR3: CASSLQRGPSTEAFF. CDR3 coding DNA: TGTGCCAGCAGCTTACAAAGAGGACCCAGCACTGAAGCTTTCTTT.

The rearrangement uses TRBV12-5 and TRBJ1-1, with D perhaps matching TRBD1 (6 bases). With 1 base removed from V and 2 bases from J, the gap between germline ends came to 11 bases. Germline V CDR1 and CDR2: LGHNT, FRNRAP. There are 15 residues in the CDR3. The CDR3 region has the DNA TGTGCTAGTGGTTTGGGACGGACAGACAACACTGAAGCTTTCTTT. This encodes CASGLGRTDNTEAFF.

This chain uses TRBV7-9 with TRBJ1-2, with D maybe TRBD1 (6 bases). This CDR3 contains 18 residues. Germline V lookup: CDR1 SEHNR, CDR2 FQNEAQ (reference sequence). The ends were cut back, 1 base at V and 3 bases at J, with 21 bases in the middle. This chain's CDR3 is CASSLVGDTSGLYYGYTF. CDR3 nucleotides: TGTGCCAGCAGCTTAGTTGGGGACACTTCAGGTCTGTACTATGGCTACACCTTC.

This clone was detected only once. The chain combines TRBV12-3 or TRBV12-4 with TRBJ2-7; no clear D gene. The CDR3 sequence is 12 residues long. Trimming left V 6 bases short and J 6 bases short, with 12 bases between. The DNA for the CDR3 is TGTGCCAGCAGCCTTTACTCGTCCGAGCAGTACTTC. It codes for CASSLYSSEQYF.

The chain has TRBV7-9 and TRBJ2-3; TRBD2 matches at 15 bases. The V gene's germline CDR1 is SEHNR and CDR2 FQNEAQ (reference sequence). This CDR3 has 19 amino acids. The V segment lost 5 bases and the J segment 0 bases; nucleotides outside the gene matches: 9. In nucleotides, the CDR3 is TGTGCCAGCAGCCCTTTGGGACTAGCGGGGGGTTCTAGCACAGATACGCAGTATTTT. This sequence encodes CASSPLGLAGGSSTDTQYF. The full variable domain, rest sourced from reference TRBV7-9 and TRBJ2-3, is DTGVSQNPRHKITKRGQNVTFRCDPISEHNRLYWYRQTLGQGPEFLTYFQNEAQLEKSRLLSDRFSAERPKGSFSTLEIQRTEQGDSAMYLCASSPLGLAGGSSTDTQYFGPGTRLTVL.

The chain is built from TRBV25-1 and TRBJ1-1; a possible D gene is TRBD1 (6 bases). This CDR3 spans 12 amino acids. Trimming cost V 6 bases and J 1 base, with 6 bases left between them. The V gene's germline CDR1 is MGHDK and CDR2 SYGVNS. In DNA form, the CDR3 reads TGTGCCAGCAGACAGGGGAACACTGAAGCTTTCTTT. Its protein is CASRQGNTEAFF.

The chain has TRBV18 and TRBJ1-3, with unresolved D. This CDR3 has 14 amino acids. Germline V gives CDR1 KGHSH, CDR2 LQKENI. The germline V and J ends were trimmed by 2 bases and 0 bases, with 5 bases remaining between them. CDR3 residues: CASSPTDSGNTIYF. The CDR3 DNA reads TGTGCCAGCTCACCAACAGACTCTGGAAACACCATATATTTT. Supplemented by reference TRBV18 and TRBJ1-3, the full variable domain reads NAGVMQNPRHLVRRRGQEARLRCSPMKGHSHVYWYRQLPEEGLKFMVYLQKENIIDESGMPKERFSAEFPKEGPSILRIQQVVRGDSAAYFCASSPTDSGNTIYFGEGSWLTVV.

This sequence joins TRBV5-8 and TRBJ2-7; D gene unclear. The CDR3 loop spans 15 amino acids. Trimming cost V 4 bases and J 1 base, with 15 bases left between them. The germline V gene has CDR1 SGHTS and CDR2 YDEGEE. The CDR3 region is CASSIDPVGSYEQYF. CDR3 DNA sequence: TGTGCCAGCAGCATCGACCCAGTGGGGTCCTACGAGCAGTACTTC. Based on the CDR3 plus reference TRBV5-8 and TRBJ2-7, the full variable domain is EAGVTQSPTHLIKTRGQQATLRCSPISGHTSVYWYQQALGLGLQFLLWYDEGEERNRGNFPPRFSGRQFPNYSSELNVNALELEDSALYLCASSIDPVGSYEQYFGPGTRLTVT.

CDR3 amino acids: CASSLGRGRVRRETQYF. The CDR3 bases are TGTGCCAGCAGCTTAGGCCGGGGGAGGGTAAGACGAGAGACCCAGTACTTC. The V and J genes are TRBV7-8 and TRBJ2-5, with 7 positions matching TRBD2. This CDR3 has 17 amino acids. J gave up 4 bases and V 1 base, and 12 bases lay outside the gene matches. Germline V gene sequence: CDR1 SGHVS, CDR2 FQNEAQ.

This rearrangement joins TRBV7-2 to TRBJ1-1; 9 bases fit TRBD1. The CDR3 totals 14 residues. V lost 4 bases to trimming and J lost 6 bases; unmatched junction nucleotides: 6. Germline values: CDR1 SGHTA, CDR2 FQGNSA. CDR3 sequence (DNA): TGTGCCAGCAGCTCTGGGACAGGGAGAGCTGAAGCTTTCTTT. Residues: CASSSGTGRAEAFF.

J is TRBJ2-1 and V is TRBV11-2; unclear D gene. This CDR3 has 16 amino acids. V lost 5 bases to trimming and J lost 3 bases, with 17 bases between them. Germline CDR1 reads SGHAT; CDR2 reads FQNNGV. CDR3 nucleotide sequence: TGTGCCAGCAGCACCGACTCTCAGAATATCTACAATGAGCAGTTCTTC. Its protein product is CASSTDSQNIYNEQFF.

This clone was seen just once. The gene calls are TRBV10-2 and TRBJ2-3, with D tentatively TRBD2 (7 bases). The CDR3 extends over 15 amino acids. Trimming pared 3 bases from V and 0 bases from J, leaving 10 bases between. Germline values: CDR1 WSHSY, CDR2 SAAADI. In nucleotides, the CDR3 is TGCGCCAGCAGTGATGGGGGGGCTAGCACAGATACGCAGTATTTT. Translated: CASSDGGASTDTQYF.

The chain combines TRBV5-1 with TRBJ1-1; maybe TRBD1 (5 bases). V shed 1 base and J shed 2 bases, with 9 bases lying between them. The CDR3 runs to 14 residues. Germline values: CDR1 SGHRS, CDR2 YFSETQ. As DNA, the CDR3 is TGCGCCAGCAGCTTGCGCGGGGCAAACACTGAAGCTTTCTTT. Residues: CASSLRGANTEAFF.

This chain links TRBV15 with TRBJ2-5; D not certain. CDR3 length: 15 amino acids. Germline V CDR1 and CDR2: LNHNV, YYDKDF (reference sequence). The V and J ends lost 3 bases and 4 bases respectively, with 15 bases between them. CDR3 amino acids: CATSRSPALGETQYF. Here the CDR3 DNA reads TGTGCCACCAGCAGGTCTCCGGCCCTTGGAGAGACCCAGTACTTC.

The chain has TRBV28 and TRBJ1-6, with a tentative D call TRBD1 (6 bases). The CDR3 consists of 15 residues. Trimming pared 5 bases from V and 9 bases from J, leaving 17 bases between. Germline CDR1 reads MDHEN; CDR2 reads SYDVKM. CDR3 sequence (DNA): TGTGCCAGCAGTACCCACGGGGGGGGCGGTTCACCCCTCCACTTT. Protein sequence: CASSTHGGGGSPLHF.

This chain joins TRBV5-6 and TRBJ1-4, with TRBD1 identical over 9 bases. The V gene's germline CDR1 is SGHDT and CDR2 YYEEEE. V lost 4 bases to trimming and J lost 6 bases; unmatched junction nucleotides: 4. This CDR3 is built from 14 residues. The CDR3 loop reads CASSVGTGYEKLFF. The CDR3 DNA follows: TGTGCCAGCAGCGTCGGGACAGGGTATGAAAAACTGTTTTTT.

The rearrangement joins TRBV7-9 to TRBJ1-6, with D perhaps TRBD1 (6 bases). CDR1 SEHNR and CDR2 FQNEAQ come from the germline V gene (reference sequence). The CDR3 covers 15 residues. The V end lost 5 bases, the J end lost 6 bases, and 14 bases lay between the germline ends. The CDR3 region is CASSASGQPNSPLHF. The CDR3 DNA reads as TGTGCCAGCAGCGCAAGCGGACAGCCTAATTCACCCCTCCACTTT. The full variable domain, with the rest looked up from reference TRBV7-9 and TRBJ1-6, is DTGVSQNPRHKITKRGQNVTFRCDPISEHNRLYWYRQTLGQGPEFLTYFQNEAQLEKSRLLSDRFSAERPKGSFSTLEIQRTEQGDSAMYLCASSASGQPNSPLHFGNGTRLTVT.

The rearrangement links TRBV6-1 to TRBJ2-1, with D uncertain. This CDR3 spans 15 amino acids. Germline CDR1 is MNHNS and CDR2 is SASEGT. V was pared by 3 bases and J by 5 bases, with 14 bases between. CDR3 region: CASSEFGGVHNEQFF. CDR3 nucleotides: TGTGCCAGCAGTGAGTTTGGTGGGGTCCACAATGAGCAGTTCTTC.

The V call is TRBV7-2, the J call TRBJ1-6; unclear D gene. The CDR3 contains 15 residues. V was trimmed by 1 base and J by 0 bases, leaving 4 bases between them. The germline V gene has CDR1 SGHTA and CDR2 FQGNSA. For the CDR3, the DNA is TGTGCCAGCAGCTTAGGGAGCTCCTATAATTCACCCCTCCACTTT. It specifies CASSLGSSYNSPLHF.

This chain connects TRBV18 to TRBJ1-3; D is ambiguous. The germline V gene has CDR1 KGHSH and CDR2 LQKENI. V was clipped by 3 bases and J by 2 bases, with 5 bases between them. The CDR3 runs 13 residues. CDR3 DNA: TGTGCCAGCTCACCGCCGGCTGGAAACACCATATATTTT. Protein sequence: CASSPPAGNTIYF.

This chain links TRBV19 with TRBJ2-1; possible D gene TRBD1, 7 bases. V was clipped by 5 bases and J by 9 bases, with 17 bases between them. Germline CDR1 is LNHDA and CDR2 is SQIVND (reference sequence). The CDR3 has 14 amino acids. CDR3 sequence (DNA): TGTGCCAGTAGTGCCCAGGGGGGTGTACCTGAGCAGTTCTTC. This codes for CASSAQGGVPEQFF.

This chain links TRBV28 with TRBJ2-7, with 7 positions matching TRBD1. The CDR3 spans 15 residues. The germline gives CDR1 MDHEN, CDR2 SYDVKM. Losses at the gene ends were 4 bases for V and 0 bases for J; bases not matched to a gene: 6. CDR3 sequence (DNA): TGTGCCAGCAGTTCCTCTTGGGACAGCTCCTACGAGCAGTACTTC. It codes for CASSSSWDSSYEQYF.

The V call is TRBV5-1, the J call TRBJ2-7, with 8 bases that match TRBD1. Germline V gene data show CDR1 as SGHRS and CDR2 as YFSETQ. The ends lost 5 bases at V and 2 bases at J; junction bases unmatched: 9. The CDR3 contains 15 residues. As DNA, the CDR3 is TGCGCCAGCAGTATCCGACAGGGGCAAACCTACGAGCAGTACTTC. Protein sequence: CASSIRQGQTYEQYF. The full variable domain, completed using reference TRBV5-1 and TRBJ2-7, is KAGVTQTPRYLIKTRGQQVTLSCSPISGHRSVSWYQQTPGQGLQFLFEYFSETQRNKGNFPGRFSGRQFSNSRSEMNVSTLELGDSALYLCASSIRQGQTYEQYFGPGTRLTVT.